This T cell receptor (beta chain) was identified in a study of shared clonotypes between healthy human individuals. The CDR3 consists of 15 residues. Germline V gives CDR1 SQVTM, CDR2 ANQGSEA. The V segment lost 4 bases and the J segment 15 bases; nucleotides outside the gene matches: 20. Investigators spread the genomic DNA of each subset evenly over several immunoSEQ plates. The repertoire was sequenced with immunoSEQ multiplex PCR; TCRdb's copy has only in-frame clones and lacks some. The data show approximately 1,500,000 clones, 95% to 99% seen once. J is TRBJ2-1 and V is TRBV29-1; 8 bases align to TRBD2. Material: naive CD4+ T cells sorted from blood. Subset reported: CD45RA+ positively selected. This receptor was obtained from a man younger than 40 in good health. The CDR3 coding sequence is TGCAGCGTTGTGGTGGCGATGCGGGAGGACCCACTTTCGTTCTTC. Its translation: CSVVVAMREDPLSFF.